This section outlines one T cell receptor (beta chain) sequence together with its context. Enrolled during active infection, Seattle patients were then followed longitudinally. The CDR3 covers 18 residues. CDR1 KGHSH and CDR2 LQKENI come from the germline V gene. With V trimmed by 0 bases and J by 1 base, 8 bases remained unmatched. The source of the sample is a study of blood T cell repertoires in COVID-19. Turning to the study itself: Sample material is recorded as cDNA or gDNA derived from T cells, B-cell-depleted T cells, or PBMCs.

The repertoire was sequenced with immunoSEQ multiplex PCR; TCRdb's copy has only in-frame clones and lacks some. The sample shows about 500,000 clones, 70% to 90% of them seen only once. The chain carries TRBV18 and TRBJ1-1; 10 bases are a match to TRBD1. The TCR originated in a woman in her forties or fifties with COVID-19, enrolled during active disease. Sequencing was performed on peripheral blood. The CDR3 DNA reads as TGTGCCAGCTCACCACCTAGAGGGACAGGGGCACCGAACACTGAAGCTTTCTTT. It codes for CASSPPRGTGAPNTEAFF.